These 18 T cell receptor beta chains were all obtained from the same sample, sequenced in a study of T cell responses to AZD1222 COVID-19 vaccine. Sequencing was performed with immunoSEQ multiplex PCR; in TCRdb, only in-frame clones are kept and a portion is missing. In the table there are 250,000 to 300,000 clones, 94% of which are singletons. This specimen was peripheral blood, taken 28 days after the second AZD1222 dose. All receptors come from an adult who received the AZD1222 COVID-19 vaccine.

Points on this clone: The same CDR3 can be traced to other DNA sequences in this sample. The chain combines TRBV28 with TRBJ1-5, with TRBD1 matching 8 bases. V trimming: 6 bases; J trimming: 2 bases; junction bases outside the gene matches: 3. The CDR3 extends over 14 amino acids. Germline CDR1 reads MDHEN; CDR2 reads SYDVKM. CDR3 amino acids: CASSSGQGNQPQHF. CDR3 nucleotides: TGTGCCAGCAGCTCGGGACAGGGCAATCAGCCCCAGCATTTT.

The J gene is TRBJ2-1, the V gene TRBV24-1; 8 bases are a match to TRBD2. This CDR3 has 14 residues. The V and J ends lost 3 bases and 7 bases, in that order; junction bases with no gene match: 4. The germline gives CDR1 KGHDR, CDR2 SFDVKD. The CDR3 coding sequence is TGTGCCACCAGTGATCGGGCTAGCGGGAATGAGCAGTTCTTC. It translates to CATSDRASGNEQFF.

The chain carries TRBV5-6 and TRBJ1-2, with D possibly being TRBD1 (5 bases). Between the trimmed V and J ends, which lost 2 bases and 8 bases, there was a span of 10 bases. Germline V gene lookup returns CDR1 SGHDT and CDR2 YYEEEE. There are 12 residues in the CDR3. In DNA form, the CDR3 reads TGTGCCAGCAGCTTTCGGGGCGCAGGCTACACCTTC. Protein sequence: CASSFRGAGYTF.

This clone was observed once. V and J are TRBV2 and TRBJ2-5; 8 positions match TRBD1. Looked up from germline, CDR1 is SNHLY and CDR2 is FYNNEI. J lost 3 bases, V lost 6 bases, and 12 bases had no gene match. The CDR3 is 16 amino acids. The CDR3 DNA follows: TGTGCCAGCAGAACGACATGGACAGGGATGGAAGAGACCCAGTACTTC. Protein: CASRTTWTGMEETQYF.

The rearrangement joins TRBV3-1 (or the pseudogene TRBV3-2) to TRBJ2-2, with 12 bases matching TRBD2. The CDR3 sequence is 19 residues long. V lost 3 bases to trimming and J lost 7 bases; unmatched junction nucleotides: 15. Germline V CDR1 and CDR2: LGHDT, YNNKEL (reference sequence). The CDR3 nucleotides read TGTGCCAGCAGCCATCTGGCTAGCGGGGGGGACTTGATGGGCGGGGAGCTGTTTTTT. It yields the protein CASSHLASGGDLMGGELFF.

The chain uses TRBV9 and TRBJ2-6; tentative D call: TRBD2 (5 bases). CDR3 length: 17 amino acids. V lost 2 bases and J 0 bases, leaving 12 bases between the germline ends. Germline V CDR1 and CDR2: SGDLS, YYNGEE. The CDR3 loop reads CASSVAGLFSGANVLTF. The CDR3 DNA sequence: TGTGCCAGCAGCGTGGCGGGCCTATTCTCTGGGGCCAACGTCCTGACTTTC.

The CDR3 sequence: CASSFSAGSNSPLHF. The DNA for the CDR3 is TGCGCCAGCAGCTTCTCGGCAGGGAGTAATTCACCCCTCCACTTT. The chain carries TRBV5-1 and TRBJ1-6; perhaps TRBD1 as D (5 bases). Trimming removed 2 bases from V and 6 bases from J, with 12 bases in between. Per the germline V gene, CDR1 is SGHRS and CDR2 is YFSETQ. CDR3 length equals 15 residues.

The rearrangement joins TRBV25-1 to TRBJ2-3, with 9 positions matching TRBD2. CDR3 size: 14 residues. J lost 3 bases, V lost 5 bases, and 3 bases had no gene match. CDR1 MGHDK and CDR2 SYGVNS come from the germline V gene. This chain's CDR3 is CASSSGRRTDTQYF. DNA for the CDR3: TGTGCCAGCAGTAGCGGGAGGAGGACAGATACGCAGTATTTT.

The rearrangement joins TRBV7-9 to TRBJ2-1; D uncertain. From germline, CDR1 is SEHNR and CDR2 FQNEAQ (reference sequence). Trimming removed 2 bases from V and 5 bases from J, with 1 base in between. The CDR3 has 11 residues. For the CDR3, the DNA is TGTGCCAGCAGCTTACACAATGAGCAGTTCTTC. Residues: CASSLHNEQFF.

The rearrangement joins TRBV4-3 to TRBJ2-1, with D possibly being TRBD1 or TRBD2 (6 bases each). There are 14 residues in the CDR3. The V gene's germline CDR1 is LGHNA and CDR2 YSLEER. Trimming cost V 3 bases and J 4 bases, with 10 bases left between them. The CDR3 region has the DNA TGCGCCAGCAGCCATGGGGGGCGTTACAATGAGCAGTTCTTC. It yields the protein CASSHGGRYNEQFF.

The chain employs TRBV7-2 and TRBJ1-1, with D hard to call. This CDR3 contains 14 residues. Trimming took off 6 bases at V and 10 bases at J, with 21 bases between the two ends. Germline CDR1 reads SGHTA; CDR2 reads FQGNSA. CDR3 in amino acids: CASRNPINTRRAFF. The CDR3 DNA follows: TGTGCCAGCAGAAATCCTATTAACACCAGGCGAGCTTTCTTT.

This chain joins TRBV5-6 and TRBJ1-2, with D unresolved. The V gene lost 4 bases and the J gene lost 4 bases, with 8 bases spanning the gap. Germline V CDR1 and CDR2: SGHDT, YYEEEE. This CDR3 region has 12 residues. In nucleotides, the CDR3 is TGTGCCAGCAGCGCGGACGGCTATGGCTACACCTTC. Protein product: CASSADGYGYTF.

The V gene is TRBV6-1, the J gene TRBJ2-7, with D possibly TRBD2 on 6 matching bases. This CDR3 region has 16 residues. Trimming pared 6 bases from V and 5 bases from J, leaving 23 bases between. The germline V gene has CDR1 MNHNS and CDR2 SASEGT. CDR3 protein: CASSENLVGGAHEQYF. The CDR3 coding sequence is TGTGCCAGCAGCGAAAATCTGGTCGGGGGAGCCCACGAGCAGTACTTC.

This sequence joins TRBV7-9 and TRBJ2-6, with 9 nucleotides matching TRBD1. J gave up 0 bases and V 5 bases, and 5 bases lay outside the gene matches. CDR1 and CDR2 (germline): SEHNR, FQNEAQ (reference sequence). The CDR3 covers 17 residues. The chain's CDR3 is CASSPRDRVSGANVLTF. The DNA of the CDR3 is TGTGCCAGCAGCCCGCGGGACAGGGTCTCTGGGGCCAACGTCCTGACTTTC. Based on the CDR3 plus reference TRBV7-9 and TRBJ2-6, the full variable domain is DTGVSQNPRHKITKRGQNVTFRCDPISEHNRLYWYRQTLGQGPEFLTYFQNEAQLEKSRLLSDRFSAERPKGSFSTLEIQRTEQGDSAMYLCASSPRDRVSGANVLTFGAGSRLTVL.

The chain joins TRBV2 to TRBJ2-5, with unresolved D. Germline V gene lookup returns CDR1 SNHLY and CDR2 FYNNEI. Trimming cost V 3 bases and J 5 bases, with 4 bases left between them. The CDR3 extends over 11 amino acids. The CDR3 region is CASSERETQYF. DNA of the CDR3: TGTGCCAGCAGTGAGAGGGAGACCCAGTACTTC.

The gene calls are TRBV5-1 and TRBJ2-7; 7 positions agree with TRBD1. Germline loops: CDR1 SGHRS, CDR2 YFSETQ. V lost 2 bases and J lost 5; bases outside the gene matches: 7. The CDR3 runs to 14 residues. CDR3 DNA: TGCGCCAGCAGCTTCTCCAGGGGGTTTGACGAGCAGTACTTC. It encodes CASSFSRGFDEQYF. Full variable domain (missing parts from reference TRBV5-1 and TRBJ2-7): KAGVTQTPRYLIKTRGQQVTLSCSPISGHRSVSWYQQTPGQGLQFLFEYFSETQRNKGNFPGRFSGRQFSNSRSEMNVSTLELGDSALYLCASSFSRGFDEQYFGPGTRLTVT.

V and J are TRBV7-2 and TRBJ1-3, with D unresolved. This CDR3 has 13 residues. The V gene's germline CDR1 is SGHTA and CDR2 FQGNSA. Between the trimmed V and J ends, which lost 4 bases and 7 bases, there was a span of 11 bases. This CDR3 reads CASSSNTHNTIYF. In nucleotides, the CDR3 is TGTGCCAGCAGCTCCAACACCCACAACACCATATATTTT.

The chain uses TRBV28 and TRBJ2-7; D remains unclear. V was clipped by 5 bases and J by 9 bases, with 14 bases between them. The CDR3 loop spans 12 amino acids. CDR1 is MDHEN and CDR2 is SYDVKM in the germline V gene. The CDR3: CASSTYTEGQYF. The CDR3 DNA sequence: TGTGCCAGCAGTACATATACGGAAGGGCAGTACTTC.